Below are 11 T cell receptor beta chains sequenced from a single sample in a study of T-cell reconstitution after alpha-beta-depleted transplantation in children. Unique molecular identifiers were incorporated during preparation of the TCRbeta library. TCRdb reprocessed the PCR reads via MiXCR and lists one record per CDR3 protein. The profile shows more than 85,000 distinct CDR3 sequences, 4.5% to 7.5% of them singletons. The source material was PBMCs, mostly from graft donor cells, sampled 60 days after TCRalphabeta/CD19-depleted stem cell transplant. The receptor set was obtained from a female patient aged 2 to 10 who had a stem cell transplant for Fanconi anemia, so the T cells may come from the graft donor.

Many counts were recorded for this clonotype. CDR3 loop: CASSTLRAYEQYF. CDR3 in DNA: TGTGCCAGCAGTACGCTCAGGGCCTACGAGCAGTACTTC. This chain connects TRBV25-1 to TRBJ2-7; the D gene is possibly TRBD1 (5 bases). Germline loops: CDR1 MGHDK, CDR2 SYGVNS. CDR3 length: 13 residues. The V and J ends lost 5 bases and 2 bases respectively, with 10 bases between them.

This clonotype was counted ten times or more. The chain links TRBV7-3 to TRBJ1-2; D is perhaps TRBD1 (5 bases). Per germline, CDR1 SGHTA and CDR2 FQGTGA. Trimming stripped 5 bases from V and 2 bases from J, with 9 bases between. The length of the CDR3 is 13 residues. CDR3 bases: TGTGCCAGCAGCCCGGGGACCAACTATGGCTACACCTTC. Its protein product is CASSPGTNYGYTF. Variable domain in full (rest from reference TRBV7-3 and TRBJ1-2): GAGVSQTPSNKVTEKGKYVELRCDPISGHTALYWYRQSLGQGPEFLIYFQGTGAADDSGLPNDRFFAVRPEGSVSTLKIQRTERGDSAVYLCASSPGTNYGYTFGSGTRLTVV.

The chain carries TRBV10-3 and TRBJ1-2; D might be TRBD1 (6 bases). Trimming took off 4 bases at V and 2 bases at J, with 11 bases between the two ends. Germline CDR1 reads ENHRY; CDR2 reads SYGVKD. The CDR3 contains 14 residues. CDR3 loop: CAISGTGLNYGYTF. The CDR3 DNA reads as TGTGCCATCAGTGGCACAGGGCTGAACTATGGCTACACCTTC.

The chain recombines TRBV4-2 with TRBJ2-7; D is possibly TRBD2 (5 bases). Germline loops: CDR1 LGHNA, CDR2 YNFKEQ. V lost 4 bases, J lost 2 bases, and 12 bases lay in between. The CDR3 totals 14 residues. DNA for the CDR3: TGTGCCAGCAGCCGCCTAGCCGAGGCCTACGAGCAGTACTTC. Its protein product is CASSRLAEAYEQYF.

Worth noting for this clonotype: A much larger clonotype is one base distant, so this may be a read error. V gene TRBV11-2 combines with J gene TRBJ2-7; possibly TRBD2 for D (7 bases). The CDR3 covers 14 residues. Germline V gene lookup returns CDR1 SGHAT and CDR2 FQNNGV. DNA for the CDR3: TGTGCCATCAGCTTTCTGGGAGGGGGCTACGAGCAGTACTTC. It yields the protein CAISFLGGGYEQYF. The full variable domain, its missing parts supplied by reference TRBV11-2 and TRBJ2-7, is EAGVAQSPRYKIIEKRQSVAFWCNPISGHATLYWYQQILGQGPKLLIQFQNNGVVDDSQLPKDRFSAERLKGVDSTLKIQPAKLEDSAVYLCAISFLGGGYEQYFGPGTRLTVT.

The genes are TRBV20-1 and TRBJ2-7; D might be TRBD2 (6 bases). Trimming cost V 1 base and J 0 bases, with 31 bases left between them. Germline CDR1 reads DFQATT; CDR2 reads SNEGSKA (reference sequence). The CDR3 runs 21 residues. The CDR3 sequence is CSARGGVGRDPTTFSSYEQYF. The DNA for the CDR3 is TGCAGTGCTAGAGGGGGTGTAGGGCGGGACCCGACTACCTTCAGCTCCTACGAGCAGTACTTC.

This clonotype appeared many times. V is TRBV21-1 and J is TRBJ2-1; the table names TRBD1, a call not compared with the DNA. TRBV21-1 is designated a pseudogene. CDR3 size: 16 residues. The CDR3 loop is CASSKAGDRVYNEQFF. CDR3 in DNA: TGTGCCAGCAGCAAAGCGGGGGACAGGGTATACAATGAGCAGTTCTTC.

V usage is TRBV12-3 or TRBV12-4 and J usage is TRBJ2-5; 7 bases agree with TRBD2. The CDR3 runs to 15 residues. The J segment lost 5 bases and the V segment lost 0 bases, leaving 6 bases of the junction unmatched. The CDR3 region is CASSLAGGWGETQYF. The DNA for the CDR3 is TGTGCCAGCAGTTTAGCGGGAGGGTGGGGCGAGACCCAGTACTTC.

This clonotype was counted ten times or more. This chain joins TRBV10-2 and TRBJ2-2; D call uncertain. V was shortened by 8 bases and J by 4 bases, with 5 bases between the two germline ends. The CDR3 has 11 residues. The germline V gene has CDR1 WSHSY and CDR2 SAAADI. This CDR3 reads CASLPTGELFF. CDR3 DNA sequence: TGCGCCAGCCTCCCCACCGGGGAGCTGTTTTTT.

Only a few counts were recorded for this clonotype. The chain is built from TRBV20-1 and TRBJ1-2, with TRBD1 identical over 10 bases. The CDR3 sequence is 15 residues long. Germline lookup yields CDR1 DFQATT and CDR2 SNEGSKA (reference sequence). Germline trimming cut 0 bases from V and 7 bases from J; bases unmatched to any gene: 8. This CDR3 reads CSARDPWTGGSGYTF. The CDR3 region has the DNA TGCAGTGCTAGAGACCCATGGACAGGGGGTTCTGGCTACACCTTC.

This clonotype was counted ten times or more. This chain uses TRBV20-1 with TRBJ1-5, with 8 bases fitting TRBD1. Per germline, CDR1 DFQATT and CDR2 SNEGSKA (reference sequence). The length of the CDR3 is 13 residues. The V gene end was trimmed by 5 bases and the J gene end by 5 bases; junction bases not matched to a gene: 5. Written as DNA, the CDR3 is TGCAGTGCTGGAGGACAGGGTGATCAGCCCCAGCATTTT. Its translation: CSAGGQGDQPQHF.